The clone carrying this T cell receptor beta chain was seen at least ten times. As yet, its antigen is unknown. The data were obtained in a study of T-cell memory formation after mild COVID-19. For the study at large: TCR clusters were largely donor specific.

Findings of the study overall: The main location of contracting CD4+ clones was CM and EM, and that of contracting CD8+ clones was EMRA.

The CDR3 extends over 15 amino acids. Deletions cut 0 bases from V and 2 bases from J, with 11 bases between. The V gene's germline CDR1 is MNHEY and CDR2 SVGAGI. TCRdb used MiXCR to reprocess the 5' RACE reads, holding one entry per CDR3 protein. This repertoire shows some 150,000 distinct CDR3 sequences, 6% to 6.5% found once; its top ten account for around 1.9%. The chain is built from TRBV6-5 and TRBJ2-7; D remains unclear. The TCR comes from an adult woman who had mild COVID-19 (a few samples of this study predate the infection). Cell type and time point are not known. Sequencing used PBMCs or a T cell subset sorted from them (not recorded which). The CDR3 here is CASSYSGKGPYEQYF. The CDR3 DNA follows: TGTGCCAGCAGTTACTCGGGGAAAGGTCCCTACGAGCAGTACTTC.